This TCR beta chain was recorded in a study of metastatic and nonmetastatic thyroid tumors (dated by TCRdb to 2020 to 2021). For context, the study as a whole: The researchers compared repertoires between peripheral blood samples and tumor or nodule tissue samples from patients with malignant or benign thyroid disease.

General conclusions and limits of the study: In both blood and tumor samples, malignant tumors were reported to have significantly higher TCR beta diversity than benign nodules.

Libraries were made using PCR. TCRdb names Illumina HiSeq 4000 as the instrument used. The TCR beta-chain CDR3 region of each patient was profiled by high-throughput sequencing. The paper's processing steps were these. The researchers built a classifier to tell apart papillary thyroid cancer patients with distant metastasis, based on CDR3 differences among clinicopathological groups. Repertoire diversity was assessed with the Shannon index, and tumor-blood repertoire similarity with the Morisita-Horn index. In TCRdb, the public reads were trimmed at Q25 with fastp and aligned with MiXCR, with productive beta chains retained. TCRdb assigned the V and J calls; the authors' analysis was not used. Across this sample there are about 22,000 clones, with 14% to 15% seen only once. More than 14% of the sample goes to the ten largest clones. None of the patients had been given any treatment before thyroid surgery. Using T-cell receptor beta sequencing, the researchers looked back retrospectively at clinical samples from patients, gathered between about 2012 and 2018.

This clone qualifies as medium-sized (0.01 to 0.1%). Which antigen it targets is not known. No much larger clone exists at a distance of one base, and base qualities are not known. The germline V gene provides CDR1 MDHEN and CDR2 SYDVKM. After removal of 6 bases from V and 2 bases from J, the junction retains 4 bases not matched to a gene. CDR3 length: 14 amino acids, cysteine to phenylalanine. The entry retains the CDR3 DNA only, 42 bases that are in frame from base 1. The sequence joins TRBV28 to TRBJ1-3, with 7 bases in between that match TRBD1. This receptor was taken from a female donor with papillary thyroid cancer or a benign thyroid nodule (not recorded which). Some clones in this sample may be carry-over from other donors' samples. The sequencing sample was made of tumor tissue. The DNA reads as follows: TGTGCCAGCAGAGGTACAGGGGCTGGAAACACCATATATTTT. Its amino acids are CASRGTGAGNTIYF.